This T cell receptor (beta chain) is drawn from a study of blood T cell repertoires in COVID-19. Turning to the study itself: Donors in the United States, Italy and Spain gave samples during acute or convalescent COVID-19. T cells, B-cell-depleted T cells, or PBMCs supplied cDNA or gDNA.

Recovery among Cohort 3 donors was established by two negative PCRs, clearance, or symptom resolution. Profiled with immunoSEQ multiplex PCR; TCRdb holds only in-frame clones, not every one. Here the sample spans approximately 300,000 clones, about nine tenths being singletons. After removal of 3 bases from V and 2 bases from J, the junction contained 2 bases not matched to a gene. The CDR3 spans 15 residues. Germline values: CDR1 SGDLS, CDR2 YYNGEE. The V and J genes are TRBV9 and TRBJ2-6, with TRBD1 matching 7 bases. The sequence came from a woman between 18 and 29 years old who had recovered from COVID-19. Sequenced input: PBMCs or T cells enriched from blood (not recorded which). The CDR3, as DNA: TGTGCCAGCAGCGCAGACAGGGCTGGGGCCAACGTCCTGACTTTC. This sequence encodes CASSADRAGANVLTF.